This T cell receptor beta chain appears in the sequencing data of a study of blood T cells in healthy people across ages. General study findings and limits: Any changes in expanded clonotypes were possibly confounded, as donor CMV status remained unknown. A conclusive naive versus antigen-experienced comparison was prevented by the unsorted PBMCs. Compared with aged donors, long-lived donors showed fewer expanded clones, suggesting selection.

Each donor was a healthy Caucasian individual from Russia, aged roughly 6 to 100. A sample-barcoded 5' primer and a J-beta primer mix were used in a second PCR of roughly 7 to 12 cycles. TCRdb used MiXCR to reprocess the 5' RACE reads, holding one entry per CDR3 protein. The repertoire has 700,000 to 900,000 distinct CDR3 sequences, about 53% of them found once; the top ten carry roughly two fifths. Germline V gene sequence: CDR1 DFQATT, CDR2 SNEGSKA (reference sequence). V dropped 4 bases and J dropped 2; count of bases not matched to a gene: 7. This CDR3 comprises 15 residues. As to this clonotype: Its antigen is not identified.

Sequencing was performed on blood. The V and J genes are TRBV20-1 and TRBJ2-1, with 8 bases fitting TRBD2. This sequence was found in a man at least 80 years old in good health. The CDR3, as DNA: TGCAGTGCTAAGGGCGAGCGGGGGACCTACAATGAGCAGTTCTTC. Encoded protein: CSAKGERGTYNEQFF.